Following are 26 T cell receptor beta chains from one sample sequenced in a study of blood T cells in healthy people across ages (dated by TCRdb to the mid-2010s). Library method: 5' RACE. Sequencing took place on an Illumina HiSeq 2500. A second PCR of about 7 to 12 cycles was run with a J-beta primer mix and a sample-barcoded 5' primer. Starting from the raw public reads, TCRdb applied fastp trimming at Q25, assembled clones with MiXCR and retained in-frame beta chains. Records with the same CDR3 protein are collapsed into one entry carrying the most frequent genes and DNA. Recorded for this sample are around 1.5 million distinct CDR3 sequences; around 42% of them occurred a single time. 7.9% of the sample goes to the ten largest clones. Sequenced: blood. Receptor source: a woman between 18 and 30 years old in good health.

The chain has TRBV6-5 and TRBJ1-1; maybe TRBD1 (5 bases). V lost 6 bases, J lost 5 bases, and 19 bases lay in between. This CDR3 has 15 residues. CDR1 and CDR2 from the germline V gene are MNHEY and SVGAGI. In DNA form, the CDR3 reads TGTGCCAGCAGCCAAGAACTCGGGGGGAGTACTGAAGCTTTCTTT. It translates to CASSQELGGSTEAFF.

The rearrangement links TRBV13 to TRBJ2-1, with 7 bases lining up with TRBD2. Germline CDR1 PRHDT, CDR2 FYEKMQ (reference sequence). Losses at the gene ends were 3 bases for V and 7 bases for J; bases not matched to a gene: 6. The CDR3 has 14 residues. The CDR3 loop is CASSFVGGWNEQFF. The CDR3 DNA sequence: TGTGCCAGCAGCTTCGTGGGAGGGTGGAATGAGCAGTTCTTC.

The V gene is TRBV27, the J gene TRBJ1-5; D might be TRBD1 (5 bases). Trimming shortened V by 8 bases and J by 2 bases, and 10 bases separated the two germline ends. Germline V gives CDR1 MNHEY, CDR2 SMNVEV (reference sequence). This CDR3 has 13 amino acids. Here the CDR3 DNA reads TGTGCCAGCGGTGGGGCTCGCAATCAGCCCCAGCATTTT. It codes for CASGGARNQPQHF.

This rearrangement joins TRBV7-9 to TRBJ1-1; TRBD1 might be the D (5 bases). CDR3 length: 16 amino acids. The V gene lost 4 bases and the J gene lost 2 bases, with 17 bases spanning the gap. Germline CDR1 SEHNR, CDR2 FQNEAQ (reference sequence). The CDR3 coding sequence is TGTGCCAGCAGCTCACCTCTCCGGGACCATAACACTGAAGCTTTCTTT. It codes for CASSSPLRDHNTEAFF.

V is TRBV20-1 and J is TRBJ1-5; 10 bases match TRBD1. The CDR3 extends over 14 amino acids. Germline CDR1 DFQATT, CDR2 SNEGSKA (reference sequence). V trimming: 5 bases; J trimming: 7 bases; junction bases outside the gene matches: 8. In nucleotides, the CDR3 is TGCAGTGCTGCGTCCCGGGACAGGGGCCAGCCCCAGCATTTT. Amino acids: CSAASRDRGQPQHF.

V usage is TRBV7-6 and J usage is TRBJ2-7; 10 bases line up with TRBD2. This CDR3 comprises 17 residues. Germline V CDR1 and CDR2: SGHVS, FNYEAQ. Germline trimming cut 1 base from V and 4 bases from J; bases unmatched to any gene: 10. The DNA for the CDR3 is TGTGCCAGCAGCTTAGGCGCGAGCGGGGGGGCCAGTTACGAGCAGTACTTC. This encodes CASSLGASGGASYEQYF.

This chain links TRBV27 with TRBJ1-4; D is unresolved. V gave up 6 bases and J gave up 6 bases, with 8 bases separating them. The V gene's germline CDR1 is MNHEY and CDR2 SMNVEV (reference sequence). The CDR3 sequence is 12 residues long. The CDR3 region is CASRQRDEKLFF. Written as DNA, the CDR3 is TGTGCCAGCAGGCAACGGGATGAAAAACTGTTTTTT.

The chain has TRBV20-1 and TRBJ2-3, with unresolved D. Germline V gives CDR1 DFQATT, CDR2 SNEGSKA (reference sequence). The CDR3 runs to 14 residues. CDR3 amino acids: CSGPGLSSTDTQYF. In DNA, the CDR3 is TGCTCCGGTCCGGGCTTGTCTAGCACAGATACGCAGTATTTT.

The V call is TRBV10-3, the J call TRBJ2-7; D remains unclear. The CDR3 covers 16 residues. Germline V CDR1 and CDR2: ENHRY, SYGVKD. V dropped 2 bases and J dropped 6 bases, with 20 bases sitting between them. The CDR3, as DNA: TGTGCCATCAGTGAGGCTTTTTCGTCCGCGGTAGGCGAGCAGTACTTC. This codes for CAISEAFSSAVGEQYF.

This rearrangement joins TRBV20-1 to TRBJ1-5; D gene ambiguous. V lost 3 bases to trimming and J lost 1 base, with 10 bases between them. CDR1 DFQATT and CDR2 SNEGSKA come from the germline V gene (reference sequence). CDR3 length equals 14 residues. CDR3 nucleotides: TGCAGTGCTAGCCCCGGTATCAGCAATCAGCCCCAGCATTTT. Amino acids: CSASPGISNQPQHF.

This clonotype appeared a few times. The genes are TRBV30 and TRBJ2-6, with 7 bases identical to TRBD1. V was clipped by 2 bases and J by 7 bases; unmatched bases: 8. The germline V gene encodes CDR1 GTSNPN and CDR2 SVGIG (reference sequence). The CDR3 contains 15 residues. Here the CDR3 reads CAWSTGDLGANVLTF. The CDR3 DNA follows: TGTGCCTGGAGTACAGGGGACCTTGGAGCCAACGTCCTGACTTTC.

The J gene is TRBJ2-3, the V gene TRBV9; D perhaps matches TRBD2 (5 bases). Looked up from germline, CDR1 is SGDLS and CDR2 is YYNGEE. Trimming took 3 bases from V and 3 from J, leaving 14 bases between them. The CDR3 loop spans 15 amino acids. CDR3 residues: CASSDPGLPTDTQYF. The DNA of the CDR3 is TGTGCCAGCAGCGATCCGGGGTTGCCTACAGATACGCAGTATTTT. The full variable domain, in which reference TRBV9 and TRBJ2-3 provide the parts outside the CDR3, is DSGVTQTPKHLITATGQRVTLRCSPRSGDLSVYWYQQSLDQGLQFLIQYYNGEERAKGNILERFSAQQFPDLHSELNLSSLELGDSALYFCASSDPGLPTDTQYFGPGTRLTVL.

The rearrangement joins TRBV7-9 to TRBJ2-7; D is possibly TRBD1 or TRBD2 (6 bases each). Trimming took 5 bases from V and 4 from J, leaving 21 bases between them. Germline CDR1 SEHNR, CDR2 FQNEAQ (reference sequence). CDR3 length equals 16 residues. The CDR3 loop is CASSRLRGVGHYEQYF. In nucleotides, the CDR3 is TGTGCCAGCAGCCGACTGAGGGGGGTAGGACATTACGAGCAGTACTTC.

This clonotype was detected only a few times. The chain couples TRBV6-6 to TRBJ2-5, with unresolved D. The germline V gene has CDR1 MNHNY and CDR2 SVGAGI (reference sequence). The CDR3 covers 16 residues. The V gene lost 2 bases and the J gene lost 1 base, with 14 bases spanning the gap. This CDR3 reads CASSYDTRNLQETQYF. CDR3 in DNA: TGTGCCAGCAGTTACGATACGCGGAACCTCCAAGAGACCCAGTACTTC.

This rearrangement joins TRBV7-9 to TRBJ1-1; no clear D gene. The CDR3 length is 14 residues. V dropped 6 bases and J dropped 1 base, with 12 bases sitting between them. CDR1 and CDR2 from the germline V gene are SEHNR and FQNEAQ (reference sequence). CDR3 sequence (DNA): TGTGCCAGCAGACAAGACTCGCGGAACACTGAAGCTTTCTTT. This codes for CASRQDSRNTEAFF.

This clonotype was picked up a small number of times. The chain is built from TRBV5-1 and TRBJ2-5, with a tentative D call TRBD2 (5 bases). The germline V and J ends were trimmed by 4 bases and 5 bases, with 15 bases remaining between them. CDR3 length: 14 amino acids. The germline V gene has CDR1 SGHRS and CDR2 YFSETQ. The CDR3 region has the DNA TGCGCCAGCAGCCACAGTAGGGAGTGGGAGACCCAGTACTTC. Translating gives CASSHSREWETQYF.

The genes are TRBV6-7 and TRBJ2-7; D uncertain. TRBV6-7 is an open reading frame, and its role is uncertain. Trimming pared 0 bases from V and 7 bases from J, leaving 16 bases between. The length of the CDR3 is 15 residues. The DNA of the CDR3 is TGTGCCAGCAGTTACTCGACGATACCCCAAGGGGAGCAGTACTTC. Its translation is CASSYSTIPQGEQYF.

For this clonotype: One junction end does not reproduce the germline sequence, and a read error may be involved. The CDR3 DNA reads as TGCACCAGCAGCCAAGCAACGCCCGACTACGAGCAGTACTTC. It yields the protein CTSSQATPDYEQYF. The chain employs TRBV4-1 and TRBJ2-7; D remains ambiguous. CDR1 and CDR2 from the germline V gene are MGHRA and YSYEKL. CDR3 length: 14 residues.

This clonotype has only a few counts. This sequence joins TRBV6-6 and TRBJ2-6; 9 bases fit TRBD1. Germline V gives CDR1 MNHNY, CDR2 SVGAGI (reference sequence). With V trimmed by 7 bases and J by 4 bases, 11 bases remained unmatched. This CDR3 has 17 residues. The DNA of the CDR3 is TGTGCCAGCATCTGGGACAGGGACCTCTTGGGGGCCAACGTCCTGACTTTC. It translates to CASIWDRDLLGANVLTF.

DNA of the CDR3: TGTGCCAGCAGCCGGATCGGGGGGGAGCAGTTCTTC. Protein: CASSRIGGEQFF. This sequence joins TRBV3-1 and TRBJ2-1; 7 nucleotides line up with TRBD2. V trimming: 4 bases; J trimming: 10 bases; junction bases outside the gene matches: 4. Germline loops: CDR1 LGHDT, CDR2 YNNKEL (reference sequence). The CDR3 is 12 residues long.

This clonotype was detected a few times. The chain couples TRBV12-3 or TRBV12-4 to TRBJ2-7, with a tentative D call TRBD2 (5 bases). V was shortened by 6 bases and J by 2 bases, with 11 bases between the two germline ends. The CDR3 length is 13 residues. In DNA, the CDR3 is TGTGCCAGCAGCTCCTCGCGGGCCTACGAGCAGTACTTC. It yields the protein CASSSSRAYEQYF.

This clonotype was seen once. The chain recombines TRBV20-1 with TRBJ2-3, with a weak D call TRBD1 (6 bases). Germline V lookup: CDR1 DFQATT, CDR2 SNEGSKA (reference sequence). This CDR3 is built from 13 residues. V was pared by 4 bases and J by 7 bases, with 15 bases between. This CDR3 is CSATRADSNTQYF. The DNA for the CDR3 is TGCAGTGCTACCCGAGCGGACAGTAATACGCAGTATTTT.

The J gene is TRBJ2-1, the V gene TRBV11-2; 10 positions match TRBD1. The CDR3 has 15 residues. The germline CDR1 and CDR2 sequences are SGHAT and FQNNGV. V dropped 5 bases and J dropped 9; count of bases not matched to a gene: 10. The DNA of the CDR3 is TGTGCCAGCAGCCCCTCTGACAGGGGGCGCGGTGAGCAGTTCTTC. This translates into CASSPSDRGRGEQFF.

V and J are TRBV3-1 and TRBJ1-2, with 10 bases matching TRBD1. V trimming: 1 base; J trimming: 4 bases; junction bases outside the gene matches: 6. The CDR3 loop spans 16 amino acids. Germline V gene sequence: CDR1 LGHDT, CDR2 YNNKEL (reference sequence). The CDR3 spells CASSQVPRTGGYGYTF. CDR3 coding DNA: TGTGCCAGCAGCCAAGTACCTCGGACAGGGGGCTATGGCTACACCTTC.

This chain connects TRBV15 to TRBJ1-5; TRBD1 matches 9 bases. J lost 6 bases, V lost 4 bases, and 13 bases had no gene match. CDR3 length: 17 residues. Germline assignment: CDR1 LNHNV and CDR2 YYDKDF (reference sequence). The CDR3 DNA follows: TGTGCCACCAGCACCCACCGAACAGGGGGCCCTTTTCAGCCCCAGCATTTT. Translation gives CATSTHRTGGPFQPQHF.

The V call is TRBV2, the J call TRBJ1-1; D possibly corresponds to TRBD1 (5 bases). Germline V lookup: CDR1 SNHLY, CDR2 FYNNEI. The CDR3 consists of 12 residues. Deletions cut 8 bases from V and 10 bases from J, with 17 bases between. Here the CDR3 reads CASGGTGGAAFF. The CDR3 nucleotides are TGTGCCAGCGGGGGGACGGGAGGAGCAGCTTTCTTT. Full variable domain (missing parts from reference TRBV2 and TRBJ1-1): EPEVTQTPSHQVTQMGQEVILRCVPISNHLYFYWYRQILGQKVEFLVSFYNNEISEKSEIFDDQFSVERPDGSNFTLKIRSTKLEDSAMYFCASGGTGGAAFFGQGTRLTVV.